This T cell receptor (beta chain) was captured in a study of control samples from healthy donors and cancer patients (dated by TCRdb to the early 2020s). The germline V gene (reference sequence) provides CDR1 LNHDA and CDR2 SQIVND. The CDR3 starts with the cysteine, ends with the phenylalanine, and has 16 residues. Left in the record is the CDR3 DNA by itself, 48 bases read in frame from the first base. Trimming at the junction amounts to 3 bases on V and 0 bases on J, and the germline ends lie 13 bases apart. On this clone: No cognate antigen has been identified for it. Per-nucleotide qualities are absent, and no much larger clonotype sits a single base away.

The library was prepared using the immunoSEQ multiplex PCR assay. TCRdb took over this immuneACCESS table, retaining in-frame rearrangements with V and J assigned. Such tables are incomplete; in checked studies, under half of the missing clones stem from an unresolved V gene, and the remainder is unexplained. This sample gives roughly 120,000 clones in total; 85% to 95% of them show up just once. Of the sample, about 1.7% is held by the ten largest clones. Sequencing was done on a sample of PBMCs. The TCR was taken from a man aged 50-60 years with head and neck cancer. The chain is encoded by TRBV19 joined to TRBJ2-3, with the identity of the D gene unclear. The CDR3 loop reads CASSIWSATSTDTQYF. The sequenced DNA: TGTGCCAGTAGTATTTGGTCAGCCACTAGCACAGATACGCAGTATTTT. Outside the CDR3, residues come from the reference TRBV19 and TRBJ2-3 proteins, so the full variable domain is: DGGITQSPKYLFRKEGQNVTLSCEQNLNHDAMYWYRQDPGQGLRLIYYSQIVNDFQKGDIAEGYSVSREKKESFPLTVTSAQKNPTAFYLCASSIWSATSTDTQYFGPGTRLTVL.